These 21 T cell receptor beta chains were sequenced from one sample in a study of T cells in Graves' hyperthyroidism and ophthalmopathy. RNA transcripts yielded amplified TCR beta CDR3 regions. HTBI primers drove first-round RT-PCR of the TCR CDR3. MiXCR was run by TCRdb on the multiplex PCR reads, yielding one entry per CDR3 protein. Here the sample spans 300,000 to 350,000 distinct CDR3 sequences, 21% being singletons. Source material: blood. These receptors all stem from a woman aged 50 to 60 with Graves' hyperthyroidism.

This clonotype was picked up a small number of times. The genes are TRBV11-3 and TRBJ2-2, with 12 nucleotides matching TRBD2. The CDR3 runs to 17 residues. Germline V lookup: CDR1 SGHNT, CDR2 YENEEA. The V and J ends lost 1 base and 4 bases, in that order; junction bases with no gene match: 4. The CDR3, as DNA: TGTGCCAGCAGCTTAGTGGGACTAGCGGGCCTCACCGGGGAGCTGTTTTTT. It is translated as CASSLVGLAGLTGELFF.

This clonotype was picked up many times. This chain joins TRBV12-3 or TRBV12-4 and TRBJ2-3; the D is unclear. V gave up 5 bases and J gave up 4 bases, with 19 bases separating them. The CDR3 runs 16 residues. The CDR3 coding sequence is TGTGCCAGCAGTACCTGGCTAGGGATACATCCAGATACGCAGTATTTT. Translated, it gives CASSTWLGIHPDTQYF.

CDR3 amino acids: CASSHGQGDTGELFF. In DNA form, the CDR3 reads TGTGCCAGCAGCCATGGACAGGGTGACACCGGGGAGCTGTTTTTT. This chain joins TRBV12-3 or TRBV12-4 and TRBJ2-2; 8 positions agree with TRBD1. V shed 6 bases, J shed 3 bases, and the junction held 6 bases outside the gene matches. The CDR3 totals 15 residues.

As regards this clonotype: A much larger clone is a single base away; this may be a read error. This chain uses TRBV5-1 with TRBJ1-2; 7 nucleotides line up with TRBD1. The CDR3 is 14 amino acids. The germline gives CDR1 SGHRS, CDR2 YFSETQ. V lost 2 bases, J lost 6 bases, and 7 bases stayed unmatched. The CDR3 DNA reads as TGCGCCAGCAGCTTAGGGGACAGCACGAATGGCTACACCTTC. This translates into CASSLGDSTNGYTF.

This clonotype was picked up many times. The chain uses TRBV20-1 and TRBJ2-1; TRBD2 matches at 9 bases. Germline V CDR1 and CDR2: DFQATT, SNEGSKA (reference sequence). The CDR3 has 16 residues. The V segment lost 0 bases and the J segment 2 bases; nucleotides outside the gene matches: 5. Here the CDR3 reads CSARDFSGSPYNEQFF. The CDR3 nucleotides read TGCAGTGCTAGAGATTTTAGCGGGAGCCCCTACAATGAGCAGTTCTTC.

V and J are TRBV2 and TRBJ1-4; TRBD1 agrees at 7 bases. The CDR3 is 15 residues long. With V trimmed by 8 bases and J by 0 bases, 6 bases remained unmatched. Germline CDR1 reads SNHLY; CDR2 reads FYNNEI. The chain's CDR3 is CASEGQWPTNEKLFF. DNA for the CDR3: TGTGCCAGCGAGGGACAGTGGCCAACTAATGAAAAACTGTTTTTT.

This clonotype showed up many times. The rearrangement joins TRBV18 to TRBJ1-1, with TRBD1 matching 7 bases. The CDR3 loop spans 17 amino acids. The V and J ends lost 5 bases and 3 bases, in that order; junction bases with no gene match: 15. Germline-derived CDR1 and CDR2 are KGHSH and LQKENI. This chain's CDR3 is CASSFIPDRFLDTEAFF. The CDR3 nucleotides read TGTGCCAGCTCATTCATCCCGGACAGGTTCCTGGACACTGAAGCTTTCTTT.

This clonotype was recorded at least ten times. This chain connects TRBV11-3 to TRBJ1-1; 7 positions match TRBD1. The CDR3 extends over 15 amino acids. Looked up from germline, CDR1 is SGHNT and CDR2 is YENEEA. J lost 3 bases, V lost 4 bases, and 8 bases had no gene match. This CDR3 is CASSSSGQGDTEAFF. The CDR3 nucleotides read TGTGCCAGCAGCTCCTCGGGCCAGGGGGACACTGAAGCTTTCTTT.

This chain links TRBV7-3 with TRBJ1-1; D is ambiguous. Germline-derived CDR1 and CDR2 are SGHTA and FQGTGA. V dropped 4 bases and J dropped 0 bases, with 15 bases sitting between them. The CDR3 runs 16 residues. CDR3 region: CASSSHGGRMNTEAFF. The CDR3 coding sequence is TGTGCCAGCAGCTCCCACGGCGGCAGGATGAACACTGAAGCTTTCTTT.

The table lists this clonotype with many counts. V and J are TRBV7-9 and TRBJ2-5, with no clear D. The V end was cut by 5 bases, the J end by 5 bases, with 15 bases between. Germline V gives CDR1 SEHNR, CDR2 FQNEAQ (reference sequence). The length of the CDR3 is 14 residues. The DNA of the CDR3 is TGTGCCAGCAGCGACAAAAGGGTGGGGGAGACCCAGTACTTC. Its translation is CASSDKRVGETQYF.

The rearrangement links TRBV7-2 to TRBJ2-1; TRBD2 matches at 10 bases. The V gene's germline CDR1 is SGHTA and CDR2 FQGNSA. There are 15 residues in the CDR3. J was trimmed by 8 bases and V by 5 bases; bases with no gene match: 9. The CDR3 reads CASSQSGGAFDEQFF. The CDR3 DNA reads TGTGCCAGCAGCCAGAGCGGGGGGGCCTTCGATGAGCAGTTCTTC.

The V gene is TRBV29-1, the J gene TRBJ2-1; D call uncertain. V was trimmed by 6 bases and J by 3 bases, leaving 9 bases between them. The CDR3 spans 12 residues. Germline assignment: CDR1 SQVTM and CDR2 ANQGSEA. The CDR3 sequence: CSVERGYNEQFF. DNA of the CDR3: TGCAGCGTCGAACGAGGCTACAATGAGCAGTTCTTC.

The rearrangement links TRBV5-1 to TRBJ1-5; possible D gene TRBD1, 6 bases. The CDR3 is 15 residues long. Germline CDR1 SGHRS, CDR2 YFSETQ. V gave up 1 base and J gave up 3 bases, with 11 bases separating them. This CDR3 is CASSLSGANNQPQHF. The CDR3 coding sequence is TGCGCCAGCAGCTTGTCAGGGGCTAACAATCAGCCCCAGCATTTT. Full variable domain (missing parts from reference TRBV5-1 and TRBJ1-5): KAGVTQTPRYLIKTRGQQVTLSCSPISGHRSVSWYQQTPGQGLQFLFEYFSETQRNKGNFPGRFSGRQFSNSRSEMNVSTLELGDSALYLCASSLSGANNQPQHFGDGTRLSIL.

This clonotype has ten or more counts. CDR3 DNA sequence: TGTGCCAGCAGCCAAGAGCCCAGCTCTAGCTCCTACAATGAGCAGTTCTTC. This sequence encodes CASSQEPSSSSYNEQFF. The J gene is TRBJ2-1, the V gene TRBV3-1; the D is unclear. V was clipped by 0 bases and J by 0 bases, with 12 bases between them. Germline assignment: CDR1 LGHDT and CDR2 YNNKEL (reference sequence). This CDR3 comprises 17 residues.

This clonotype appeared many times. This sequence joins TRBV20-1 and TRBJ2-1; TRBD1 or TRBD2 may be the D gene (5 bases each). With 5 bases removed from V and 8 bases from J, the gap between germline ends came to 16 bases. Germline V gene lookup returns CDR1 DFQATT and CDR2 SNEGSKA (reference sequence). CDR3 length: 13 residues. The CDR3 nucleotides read TGCAGTGCTCCAAGGACTGGGGCAGATGAGCAGTTCTTC. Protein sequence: CSAPRTGADEQFF.

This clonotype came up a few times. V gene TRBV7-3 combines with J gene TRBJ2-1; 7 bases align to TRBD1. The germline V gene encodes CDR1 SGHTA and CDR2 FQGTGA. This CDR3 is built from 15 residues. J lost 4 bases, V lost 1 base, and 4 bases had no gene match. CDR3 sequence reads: CASSLKDRKYNEQFF. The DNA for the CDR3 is TGTGCCAGCAGCTTAAAGGACAGGAAATACAATGAGCAGTTCTTC.

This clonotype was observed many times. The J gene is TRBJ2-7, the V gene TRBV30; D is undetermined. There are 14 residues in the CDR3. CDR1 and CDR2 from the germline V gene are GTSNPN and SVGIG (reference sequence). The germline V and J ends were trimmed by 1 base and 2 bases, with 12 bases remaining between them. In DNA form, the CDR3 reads TGTGCCTGGAGTGCCCTTAGGAACGCCTACGAGCAGTACTTC. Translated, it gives CAWSALRNAYEQYF.

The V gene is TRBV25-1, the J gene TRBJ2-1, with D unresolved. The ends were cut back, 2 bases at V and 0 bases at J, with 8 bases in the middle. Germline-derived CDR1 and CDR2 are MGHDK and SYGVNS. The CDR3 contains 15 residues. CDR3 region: CASSEGKSSYNEQFF. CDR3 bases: TGTGCCAGCAGTGAAGGGAAGAGCTCCTACAATGAGCAGTTCTTC.

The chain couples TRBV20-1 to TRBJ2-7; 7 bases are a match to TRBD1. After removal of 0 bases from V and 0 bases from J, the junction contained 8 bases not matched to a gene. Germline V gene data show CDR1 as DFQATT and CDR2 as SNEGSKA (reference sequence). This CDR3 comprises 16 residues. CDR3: CSARDYDRDPSYEQYF. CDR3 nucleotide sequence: TGCAGTGCTAGAGACTATGACAGGGACCCCTCCTACGAGCAGTACTTC.

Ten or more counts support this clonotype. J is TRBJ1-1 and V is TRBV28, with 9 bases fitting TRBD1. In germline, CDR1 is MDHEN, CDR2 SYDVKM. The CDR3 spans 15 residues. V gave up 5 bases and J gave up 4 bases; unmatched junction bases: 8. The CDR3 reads CASSIHRGQGTEAFF. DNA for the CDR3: TGTGCCAGCAGTATCCACAGGGGGCAGGGCACTGAAGCTTTCTTT.

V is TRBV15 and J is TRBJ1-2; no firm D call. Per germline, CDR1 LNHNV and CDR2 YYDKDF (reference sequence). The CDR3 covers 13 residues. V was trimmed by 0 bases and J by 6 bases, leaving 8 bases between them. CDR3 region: CATSRDLSHGYTF. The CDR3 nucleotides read TGTGCCACCAGCAGAGACCTTTCACATGGCTACACCTTC.